Here is one T cell receptor (beta chain) with its context. Via MiXCR, TCRdb re-called the PCR reads, giving one row per CDR3 protein. The repertoire holds about 90,000 distinct CDR3 sequences, with 45% to 55% as singletons. This specimen belongs to a study of CDR3 diversity in severe acne. CDR1 is LNHNV, CDR2 YYDKDF, per germline (reference sequence). J lost 13 bases, V lost 0 bases, and 18 bases had no gene match. The CDR3 length is 17 residues. Sequencing was carried out using blood. This TCR was recovered from a male donor with severe acne vulgaris. J is TRBJ2-1 and V is TRBV15, with 7 bases fitting TRBD1. The CDR3 nucleotides read TGTGCCACCAGCAGAGATCTTTACAGGGGTATTTTGGAGACCCAGTTCTTC. Protein sequence: CATSRDLYRGILETQFF.